Each of the 10 T cell receptor beta chains below was sequenced from the same sample in a study of tumor-infiltrating lymphocytes in primary liver carcinoma. Constant-region priming of about 0.5 ug total RNA yielded TCR beta cDNA. Investigators got TCR beta libraries out of three nested multiplex PCR rounds, done with slightly modified ARM-PCR. TRBV1-TRBV30 forward primers paired with a C-beta reverse primer drove the first two PCR rounds, approximately 11 cycles each. TCRdb independently ran MiXCR on the multiplex PCR reads; one entry per CDR3 protein. The table records 250,000 to 350,000 distinct CDR3 sequences, approximately 58% of them present only once. Unsorted whole blood yielded the blood RNA, and germline DNA was also extracted. Source material: peripheral blood. The receptors stem from a woman aged 30 to 39 with primary liver carcinoma and hepatitis B virus infection.

A note on this clonotype: A read error is possible here, since a much larger clone lies one base away. The V call is TRBV6-6, the J call TRBJ1-5; D call uncertain. Germline assignment: CDR1 MNHNY and CDR2 SVGAGI (reference sequence). The CDR3 runs to 11 residues. In DNA form, the CDR3 reads TGTACCAGCAGTTCAAATCAGCCCCAGCATTTT. It is translated as CTSSSNQPQHF.

There are a few counts of this clonotype. This chain connects TRBV6-1 to TRBJ2-1, with 11 positions matching TRBD2. The germline V gene has CDR1 MNHNS and CDR2 SASEGT. There are 19 residues in the CDR3. V gave up 1 base and J gave up 0 bases; unmatched junction bases: 8. As DNA, the CDR3 is TGTGCCAGCAGTGAAGAGGGGACTAGCGGTGTCAGCTCCTACAATGAGCAGTTCTTC. Translation: CASSEEGTSGVSSYNEQFF.

A few counts support this clonotype. The chain combines TRBV13 with TRBJ2-5, with 10 bases that match TRBD2. Germline V gene data show CDR1 as PRHDT and CDR2 as FYEKMQ (reference sequence). The CDR3 totals 17 residues. V dropped 2 bases and J dropped 3; count of bases not matched to a gene: 9. The CDR3 region has the DNA TGTGCCAGCAGCTTACTTCTAGCGGGAGTGAATGAAGAGACCCAGTACTTC. Translating gives CASSLLLAGVNEETQYF.

This clonotype has a handful of counts. A much larger clone differs by one base, so this may be a read error. V gene TRBV29-1 combines with J gene TRBJ1-1; D gene uncertain. The V end lost 0 bases, the J end lost 4 bases, and 15 bases lay between the germline ends. Germline CDR1 and CDR2: SQVTM and ANQGSEA. CDR3 length equals 15 residues. As DNA, the CDR3 is TGCAGCGTTGAAGATCTTCGGTGGGCCGGCACTGAAGCTTTCTTT. The encoded protein is CSVEDLRWAGTEAFF.

A few counts support this clonotype. The chain employs TRBV4-2 and TRBJ2-2, with 8 bases aligning to TRBD1. CDR3 length equals 15 residues. V was pared by 1 base and J by 2 bases, with 0 bases of the junction left unmatched. The germline CDR1 and CDR2 sequences are LGHNA and YNFKEQ. CDR3: CASSQAGGNTGELFF. In nucleotides, the CDR3 is TGTGCCAGCAGCCAAGCAGGGGGCAACACCGGGGAGCTGTTTTTT.

With respect to this clonotype: Relative to the germline gene, one junction end is altered; a read error may explain this. This sequence joins TRBV11-2 and TRBJ2-1; TRBD1 aligns across 9 bases. From germline, CDR1 is SGHAT and CDR2 FQNNGV. There are 15 residues in the CDR3. Here the CDR3 reads CDSSLETGGISRQFF. The CDR3 bases are TGTGACAGCAGCTTAGAGACAGGGGGTATAAGCAGGCAGTTCTTC.

This chain uses TRBV28 with TRBJ2-3; 7 positions agree with TRBD1. V shed 2 bases, J shed 1 base, and the junction held 6 bases outside the gene matches. Per germline, CDR1 MDHEN and CDR2 SYDVKM. CDR3 length: 16 amino acids. The CDR3 loop reads CASSLRGRGRTDTQYF. The CDR3 DNA reads as TGTGCCAGCAGTTTAAGGGGGCGTGGACGCACAGATACGCAGTATTTT.

CDR3 DNA sequence: TGCAGCGTGGGGGCCAGCGGGAAGCCAGATACGCAGTATTTT. As protein: CSVGASGKPDTQYF. The chain joins TRBV29-1 to TRBJ2-3; D is possibly TRBD2 (7 bases). Germline CDR1 reads SQVTM; CDR2 reads ANQGSEA. CDR3 length: 14 residues. The V and J ends lost 6 bases and 4 bases respectively, with 17 bases between them.

As regards this clonotype: Mismatch with germline at one junction end may stem from a read error. The V call is TRBV7-8, the J call TRBJ2-1; no definite D call. The germline V gene encodes CDR1 SGHVS and CDR2 FQNEAQ. The CDR3 sequence is 14 residues long. The CDR3 sequence: CASSLLASYNERFF. Here the CDR3 DNA reads TGTGCCAGCAGCTTACTGGCCTCCTACAATGAGCGGTTCTTC.

This sequence joins TRBV12-5 and TRBJ2-7, with a weak D call TRBD1 (5 bases). The CDR3 is 13 amino acids. V was pared by 1 base and J by 7 bases, with 11 bases between. Germline lookup yields CDR1 LGHNT and CDR2 FRNRAP. DNA for the CDR3: TGTGCTAGTGGTTTGGCCGACAGCAATGAGCAGTACTTC. Protein sequence: CASGLADSNEQYF. The entire variable domain, with the rest obtained from reference TRBV12-5 and TRBJ2-7, is as follows: DARVTQTPRHKVTEMGQEVTMRCQPILGHNTVFWYRQTMMQGLELLAYFRNRAPLDDSGMPKDRFSAEMPDATLATLKIQPSEPRDSAVYFCASGLADSNEQYFGPGTRLTVT.